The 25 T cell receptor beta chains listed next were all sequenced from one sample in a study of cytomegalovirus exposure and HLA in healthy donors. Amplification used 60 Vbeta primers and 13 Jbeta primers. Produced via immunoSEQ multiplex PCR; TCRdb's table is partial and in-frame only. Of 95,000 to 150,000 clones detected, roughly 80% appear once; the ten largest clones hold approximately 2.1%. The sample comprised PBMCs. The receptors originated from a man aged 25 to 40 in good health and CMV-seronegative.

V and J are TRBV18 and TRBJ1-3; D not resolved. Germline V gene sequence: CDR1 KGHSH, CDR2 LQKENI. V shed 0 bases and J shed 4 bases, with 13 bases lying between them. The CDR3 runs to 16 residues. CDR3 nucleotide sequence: TGTGCCAGCTCACCACCGGTACCAGGACTCGGAAACACCATATATTTT. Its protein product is CASSPPVPGLGNTIYF. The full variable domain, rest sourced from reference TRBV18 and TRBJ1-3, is NAGVMQNPRHLVRRRGQEARLRCSPMKGHSHVYWYRQLPEEGLKFMVYLQKENIIDESGMPKERFSAEFPKEGPSILRIQQVVRGDSAAYFCASSPPVPGLGNTIYFGEGSWLTVV.

CDR3 region: CASSWGQMTEAFF. The CDR3 DNA reads TGTGCCAGCAGCTGGGGACAGATGACTGAAGCTTTCTTT. This sequence joins TRBV6-1 and TRBJ1-1; the match to TRBD1 covers 7 bases. CDR3 length equals 13 residues. Germline V gene sequence: CDR1 MNHNS, CDR2 SASEGT. The ends lost 6 bases at V and 5 bases at J; junction bases unmatched: 6.

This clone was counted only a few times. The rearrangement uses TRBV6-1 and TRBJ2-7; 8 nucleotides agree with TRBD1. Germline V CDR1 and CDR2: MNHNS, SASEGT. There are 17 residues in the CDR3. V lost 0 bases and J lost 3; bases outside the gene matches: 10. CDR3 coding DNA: TGTGCCAGCAGTGAAGCGCTGGGACAGGAGTTCTACTACGAGCAGTACTTC. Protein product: CASSEALGQEFYYEQYF.

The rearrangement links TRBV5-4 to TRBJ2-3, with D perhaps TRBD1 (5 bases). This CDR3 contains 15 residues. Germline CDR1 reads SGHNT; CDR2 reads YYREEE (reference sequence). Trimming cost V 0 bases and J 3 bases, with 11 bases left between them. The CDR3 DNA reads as TGTGCCAGCAGCTTGGAGGGGCCCGGGACAGATACGCAGTATTTT. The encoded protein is CASSLEGPGTDTQYF. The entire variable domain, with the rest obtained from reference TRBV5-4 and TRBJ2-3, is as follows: ETGVTQSPTHLIKTRGQQVTLRCSSQSGHNTVSWYQQALGQGPQFIFQYYREEENGRGNFPPRFSGLQFPNYSSELNVNALELDDSALYLCASSLEGPGTDTQYFGPGTRLTVL.

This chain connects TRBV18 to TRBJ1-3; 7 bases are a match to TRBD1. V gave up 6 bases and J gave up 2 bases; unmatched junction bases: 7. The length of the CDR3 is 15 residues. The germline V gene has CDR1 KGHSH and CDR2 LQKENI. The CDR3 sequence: CASSLDREAGNTIYF. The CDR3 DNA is TGTGCCAGCTCCCTCGACAGGGAAGCTGGAAACACCATATATTTT.

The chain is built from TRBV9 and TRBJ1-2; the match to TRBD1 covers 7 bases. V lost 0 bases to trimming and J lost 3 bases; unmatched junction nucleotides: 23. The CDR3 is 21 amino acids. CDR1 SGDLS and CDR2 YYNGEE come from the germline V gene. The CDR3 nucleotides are TGTGCCAGCAGCGTAGTACCATGGGCCGGGACAGAACTAATTTCGGACTATGGCTACACCTTC. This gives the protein CASSVVPWAGTELISDYGYTF.

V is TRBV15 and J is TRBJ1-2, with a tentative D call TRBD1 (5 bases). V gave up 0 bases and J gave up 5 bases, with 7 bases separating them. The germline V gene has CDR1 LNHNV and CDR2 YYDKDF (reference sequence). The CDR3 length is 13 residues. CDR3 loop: CATSRDQGYGYTF. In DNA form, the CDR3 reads TGTGCCACCAGCAGAGATCAGGGTTATGGCTACACCTTC.

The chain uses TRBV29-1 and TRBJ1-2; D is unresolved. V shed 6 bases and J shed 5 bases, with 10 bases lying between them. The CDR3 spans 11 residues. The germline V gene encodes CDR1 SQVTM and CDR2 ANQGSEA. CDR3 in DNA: TGCAGCGTCACGGACTCTTATGGCTACACCTTC. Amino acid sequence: CSVTDSYGYTF.

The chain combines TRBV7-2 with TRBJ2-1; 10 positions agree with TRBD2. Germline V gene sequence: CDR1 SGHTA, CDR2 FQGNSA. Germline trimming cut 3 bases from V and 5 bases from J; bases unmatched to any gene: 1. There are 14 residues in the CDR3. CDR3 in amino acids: CASSFLAGDNEQFF. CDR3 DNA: TGTGCCAGCAGCTTCCTAGCGGGGGACAATGAGCAGTTCTTC.

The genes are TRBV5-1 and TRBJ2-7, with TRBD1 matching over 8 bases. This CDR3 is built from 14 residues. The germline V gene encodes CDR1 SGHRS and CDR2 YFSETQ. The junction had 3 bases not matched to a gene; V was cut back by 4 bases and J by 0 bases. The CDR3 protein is CASSPGQASYEQYF. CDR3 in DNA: TGCGCCAGCAGCCCGGGACAGGCCTCCTACGAGCAGTACTTC.

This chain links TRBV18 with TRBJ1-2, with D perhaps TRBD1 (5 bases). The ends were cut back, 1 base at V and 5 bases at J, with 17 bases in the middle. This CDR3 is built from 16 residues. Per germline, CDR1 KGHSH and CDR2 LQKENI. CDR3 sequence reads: CASSPRESGVGYGYTF. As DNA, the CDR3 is TGTGCCAGCTCACCACGAGAATCGGGGGTCGGTTATGGCTACACCTTC.

CDR3 sequence: CASSLGPTNPDTQYF. The CDR3 nucleotides read TGCGCCAGCAGCTTGGGGCCTACTAACCCAGATACGCAGTATTTT. The chain has TRBV5-1 and TRBJ2-3; no reliable D call. V dropped 0 bases and J dropped 4 bases, with 12 bases sitting between them. The CDR3 runs to 15 residues. CDR1 is SGHRS and CDR2 is YFSETQ in the germline V gene. The full variable domain, in which reference TRBV5-1 and TRBJ2-3 provide the parts outside the CDR3, is KAGVTQTPRYLIKTRGQQVTLSCSPISGHRSVSWYQQTPGQGLQFLFEYFSETQRNKGNFPGRFSGRQFSNSRSEMNVSTLELGDSALYLCASSLGPTNPDTQYFGPGTRLTVL.

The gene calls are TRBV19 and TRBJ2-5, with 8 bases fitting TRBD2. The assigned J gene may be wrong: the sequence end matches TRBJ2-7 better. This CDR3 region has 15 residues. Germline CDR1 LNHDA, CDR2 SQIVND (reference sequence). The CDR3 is CATMAAAGETYEQYF. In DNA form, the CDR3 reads TGTGCCACCATGGCTGCAGCGGGGGAAACCTACGAGCAGTACTTC.

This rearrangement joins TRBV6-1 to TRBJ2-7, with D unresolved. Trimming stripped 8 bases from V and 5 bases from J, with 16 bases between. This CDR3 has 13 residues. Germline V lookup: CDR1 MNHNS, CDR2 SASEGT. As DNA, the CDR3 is TGTGCCAGCTCCGACATCTTATGGGACGAGCAGTACTTC. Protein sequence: CASSDILWDEQYF.

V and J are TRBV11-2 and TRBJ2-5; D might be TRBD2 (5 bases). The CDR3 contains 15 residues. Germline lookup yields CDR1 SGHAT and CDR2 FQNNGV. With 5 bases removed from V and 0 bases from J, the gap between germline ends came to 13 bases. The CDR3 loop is CASSPGFGYQETQYF. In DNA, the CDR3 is TGTGCCAGCAGCCCGGGGTTCGGATACCAAGAGACCCAGTACTTC.

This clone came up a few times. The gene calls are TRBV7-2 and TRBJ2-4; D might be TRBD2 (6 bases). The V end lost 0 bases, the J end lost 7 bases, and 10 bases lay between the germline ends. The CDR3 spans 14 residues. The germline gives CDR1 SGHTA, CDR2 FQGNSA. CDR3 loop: CASSLASGGNIQYF. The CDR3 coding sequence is TGTGCCAGCAGCTTAGCTAGTGGGGGGAACATTCAGTACTTC.

The CDR3 spells CASSPRQGGSNTEAFF. Here the CDR3 DNA reads TGTGCCAGCAGCCCCCGCCAGGGAGGGTCGAACACTGAAGCTTTCTTT. The gene calls are TRBV9 and TRBJ1-1, with D perhaps TRBD1 (5 bases). CDR1 is SGDLS, CDR2 YYNGEE, per germline. The V gene lost 4 bases and the J gene lost 1 base, with 17 bases spanning the gap. The CDR3 length is 16 residues.

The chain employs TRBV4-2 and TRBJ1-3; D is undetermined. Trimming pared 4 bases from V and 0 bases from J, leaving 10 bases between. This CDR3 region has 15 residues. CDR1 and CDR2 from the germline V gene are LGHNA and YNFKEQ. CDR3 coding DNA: TGTGCCAGCAGCCCCCAGAGGTCCTCTGGAAACACCATATATTTT. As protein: CASSPQRSSGNTIYF.

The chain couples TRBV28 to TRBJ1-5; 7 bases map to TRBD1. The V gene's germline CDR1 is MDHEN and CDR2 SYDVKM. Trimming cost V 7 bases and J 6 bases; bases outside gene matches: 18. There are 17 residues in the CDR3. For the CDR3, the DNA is TGTGCCAGCACTCTAACCCGGGACAGTCACGTCAGTCAGCCCCAGCATTTT. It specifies CASTLTRDSHVSQPQHF.

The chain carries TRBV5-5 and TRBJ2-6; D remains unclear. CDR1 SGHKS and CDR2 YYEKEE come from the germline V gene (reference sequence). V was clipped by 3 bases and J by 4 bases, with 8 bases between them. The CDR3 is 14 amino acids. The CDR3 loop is CASSSTWGANVLTF. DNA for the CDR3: TGTGCCAGCAGCTCAACTTGGGGGGCCAACGTCCTGACTTTC. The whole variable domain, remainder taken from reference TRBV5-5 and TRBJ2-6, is DAGVTQSPTHLIKTRGQQVTLRCSPISGHKSVSWYQQVLGQGPQFIFQYYEKEERGRGNFPDRFSARQFPNYSSELNVNALLLGDSALYLCASSSTWGANVLTFGAGSRLTVL.

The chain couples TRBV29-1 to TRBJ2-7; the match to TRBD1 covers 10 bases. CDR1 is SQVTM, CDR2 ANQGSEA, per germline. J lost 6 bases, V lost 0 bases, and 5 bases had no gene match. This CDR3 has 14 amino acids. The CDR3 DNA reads TGCAGCGTTGAAGAGTTGACAGGGGGCGGCGAGCAGTACTTC. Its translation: CSVEELTGGGEQYF.

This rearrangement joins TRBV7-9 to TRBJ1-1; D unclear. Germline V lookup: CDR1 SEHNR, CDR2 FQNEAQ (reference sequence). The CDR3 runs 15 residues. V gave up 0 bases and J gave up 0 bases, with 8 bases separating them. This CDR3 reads CASSLANSMNTEAFF. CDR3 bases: TGTGCCAGCAGCTTAGCGAACAGCATGAACACTGAAGCTTTCTTT.

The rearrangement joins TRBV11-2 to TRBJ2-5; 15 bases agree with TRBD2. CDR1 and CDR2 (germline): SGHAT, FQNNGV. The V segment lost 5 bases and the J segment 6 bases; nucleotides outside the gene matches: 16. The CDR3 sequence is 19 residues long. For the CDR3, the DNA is TGTGCCAGCAGCCCCGCAGGACTAGCGGGGGGGCCGGGTCAGAAGACCCAGTACTTC. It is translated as CASSPAGLAGGPGQKTQYF.

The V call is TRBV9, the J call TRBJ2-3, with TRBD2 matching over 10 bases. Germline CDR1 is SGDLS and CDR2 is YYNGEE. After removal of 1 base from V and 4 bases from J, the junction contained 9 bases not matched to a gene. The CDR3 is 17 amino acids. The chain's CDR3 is CASSVSQLAGVADTQYF. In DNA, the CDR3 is TGTGCCAGCAGCGTATCCCAGCTAGCGGGGGTGGCAGATACGCAGTATTTT. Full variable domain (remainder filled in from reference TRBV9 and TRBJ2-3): DSGVTQTPKHLITATGQRVTLRCSPRSGDLSVYWYQQSLDQGLQFLIQYYNGEERAKGNILERFSAQQFPDLHSELNLSSLELGDSALYFCASSVSQLAGVADTQYFGPGTRLTVL.

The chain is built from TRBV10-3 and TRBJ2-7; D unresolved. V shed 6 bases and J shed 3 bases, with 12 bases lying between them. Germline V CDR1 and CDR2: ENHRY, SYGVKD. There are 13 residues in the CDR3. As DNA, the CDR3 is TGTGCCATCAGCACCCTGTCGGGCTACGAGCAGTACTTC. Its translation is CAISTLSGYEQYF.